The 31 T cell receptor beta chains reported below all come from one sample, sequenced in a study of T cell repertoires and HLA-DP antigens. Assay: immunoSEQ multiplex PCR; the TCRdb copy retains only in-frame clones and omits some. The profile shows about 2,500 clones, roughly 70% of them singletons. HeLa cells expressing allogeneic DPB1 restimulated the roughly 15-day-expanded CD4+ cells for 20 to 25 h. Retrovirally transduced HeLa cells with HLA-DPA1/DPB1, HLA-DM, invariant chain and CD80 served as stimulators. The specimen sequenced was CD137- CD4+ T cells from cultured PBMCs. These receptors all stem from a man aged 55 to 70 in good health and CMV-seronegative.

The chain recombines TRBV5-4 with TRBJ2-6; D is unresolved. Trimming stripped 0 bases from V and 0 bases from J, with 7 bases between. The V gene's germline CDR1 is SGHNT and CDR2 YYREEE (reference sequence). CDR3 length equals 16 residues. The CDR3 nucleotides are TGTGCCAGCAGCTTGGGCCTCAGCTCTGGGGCCAACGTCCTGACTTTC. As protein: CASSLGLSSGANVLTF.

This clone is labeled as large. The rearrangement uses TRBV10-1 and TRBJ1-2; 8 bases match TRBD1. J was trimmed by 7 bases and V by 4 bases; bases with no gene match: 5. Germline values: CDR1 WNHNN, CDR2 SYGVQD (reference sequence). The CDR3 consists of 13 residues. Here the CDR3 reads CASSGAGGTGYTF. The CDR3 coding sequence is TGCGCCAGCAGTGGTGCAGGGGGCACTGGCTACACCTTC.

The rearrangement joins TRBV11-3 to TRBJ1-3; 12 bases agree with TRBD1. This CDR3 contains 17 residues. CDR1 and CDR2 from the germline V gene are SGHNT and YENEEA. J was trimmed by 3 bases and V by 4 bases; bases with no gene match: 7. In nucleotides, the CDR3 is TGTGCCAGCAGCTATATAGGGACAGGGGGCGATGGAAACACCATATATTTT. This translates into CASSYIGTGGDGNTIYF.

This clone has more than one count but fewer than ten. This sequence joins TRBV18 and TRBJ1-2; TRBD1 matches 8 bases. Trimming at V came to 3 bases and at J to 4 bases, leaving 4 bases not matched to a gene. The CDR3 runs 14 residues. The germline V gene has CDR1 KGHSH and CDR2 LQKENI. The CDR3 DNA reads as TGTGCCAGCTCACCCGGACAGGGCGGCTATGGCTACACCTTC. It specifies CASSPGQGGYGYTF.

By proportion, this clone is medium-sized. CDR3 in DNA: TGCAGTGCCCCGCGGGACGGCTACACCTTC. Encoded protein: CSAPRDGYTF. This chain links TRBV20-1 with TRBJ1-2; possibly TRBD1 for D (5 bases). This CDR3 comprises 10 residues. CDR1 and CDR2 from the germline V gene are DFQATT and SNEGSKA (reference sequence). Trimming left V 6 bases short and J 8 bases short, with 10 bases between.

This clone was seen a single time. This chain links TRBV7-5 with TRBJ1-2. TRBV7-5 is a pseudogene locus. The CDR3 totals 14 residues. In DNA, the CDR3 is TGTGCCAGCAGCCCCCGGGACTTCCTTAGGGGCTACACCTTC. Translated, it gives CASSPRDFLRGYTF.

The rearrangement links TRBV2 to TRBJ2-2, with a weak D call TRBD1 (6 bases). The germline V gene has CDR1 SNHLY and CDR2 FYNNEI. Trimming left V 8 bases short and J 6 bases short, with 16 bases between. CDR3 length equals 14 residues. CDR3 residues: CASAAIKGAGELFF. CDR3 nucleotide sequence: TGTGCCAGCGCGGCGATTAAGGGGGCCGGGGAGCTGTTTTTT.

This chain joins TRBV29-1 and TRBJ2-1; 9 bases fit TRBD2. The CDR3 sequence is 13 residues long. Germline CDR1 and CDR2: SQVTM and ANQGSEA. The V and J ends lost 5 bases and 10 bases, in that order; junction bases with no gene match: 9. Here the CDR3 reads CSVTRTSANEQFF. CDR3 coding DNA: TGCAGCGTTACCCGGACTAGCGCAAACGAGCAGTTCTTC.

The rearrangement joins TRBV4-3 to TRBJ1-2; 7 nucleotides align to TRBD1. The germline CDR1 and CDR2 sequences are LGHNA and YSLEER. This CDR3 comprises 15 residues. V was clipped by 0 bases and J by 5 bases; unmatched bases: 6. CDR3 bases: TGCGCCAGCAGCCAAGATCCCTCGGGACAGTATGGCTACACCTTC. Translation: CASSQDPSGQYGYTF.

The CDR3 DNA sequence: TGTGCCAGTAGACATTTGGGGGGGGCGAAAGATACGCAGTATTTT. This sequence encodes CASRHLGGAKDTQYF. The V call is TRBV19, the J call TRBJ2-3; the D gene is possibly TRBD2 (7 bases). The CDR3 spans 15 residues. V shed 6 bases and J shed 5 bases, with 18 bases lying between them. Germline CDR1 and CDR2: LNHDA and SQIVND (reference sequence).

This CDR3 reads CASTLRGGTDTQYF. The CDR3 DNA reads TGTGCCAGCACCTTGCGGGGGGGCACAGATACGCAGTATTTT. The chain has TRBV7-2 and TRBJ2-3; 8 bases line up with TRBD2. Germline CDR1 SGHTA, CDR2 FQGNSA. The CDR3 sequence is 14 residues long. Trimming at V came to 7 bases and at J to 1 base, leaving 4 bases not matched to a gene.

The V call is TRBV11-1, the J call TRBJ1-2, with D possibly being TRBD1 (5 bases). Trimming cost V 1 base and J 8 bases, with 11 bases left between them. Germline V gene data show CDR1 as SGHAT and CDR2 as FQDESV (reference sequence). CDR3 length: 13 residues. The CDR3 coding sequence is TGTGCCAGCAGCTTAGGCCTGCAGGGAGGCTACACCTTC. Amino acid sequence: CASSLGLQGGYTF.

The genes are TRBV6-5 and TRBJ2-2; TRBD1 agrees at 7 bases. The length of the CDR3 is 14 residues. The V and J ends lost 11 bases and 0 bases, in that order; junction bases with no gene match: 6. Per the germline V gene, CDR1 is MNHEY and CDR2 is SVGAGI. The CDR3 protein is CAGKQGTNTGELFF. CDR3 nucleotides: TGTGCCGGTAAACAGGGGACGAACACCGGGGAGCTGTTTTTT.

CDR3 protein: CASSQGGAGETQYF. CDR3 in DNA: TGTGCCAGCAGCCAGGGGGGAGCGGGAGAGACCCAGTACTTC. The rearrangement joins TRBV7-2 to TRBJ2-5; D may be TRBD1 (7 bases). V was cut by 5 bases and J by 4 bases, with 14 bases left in between. The germline V gene encodes CDR1 SGHTA and CDR2 FQGNSA. The CDR3 has 14 amino acids.

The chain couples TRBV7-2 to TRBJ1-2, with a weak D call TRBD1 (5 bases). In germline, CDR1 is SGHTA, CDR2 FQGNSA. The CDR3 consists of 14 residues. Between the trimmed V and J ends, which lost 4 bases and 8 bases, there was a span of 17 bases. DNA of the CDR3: TGTGCCAGCAGCTCGGGACGGGACGTTGGAGGCTACACCTTC. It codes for CASSSGRDVGGYTF.

The CDR3, as DNA: TGTGCCAGCAGCGACAGGGGTTCGACCACCGGGGAGCTGTTTTTT. Amino acid sequence: CASSDRGSTTGELFF. The chain has TRBV2 and TRBJ2-2, with 8 bases matching TRBD1. In germline, CDR1 is SNHLY, CDR2 FYNNEI. V shed 6 bases and J 4 bases; nucleotides not matched to a gene: 7. This CDR3 spans 15 amino acids.

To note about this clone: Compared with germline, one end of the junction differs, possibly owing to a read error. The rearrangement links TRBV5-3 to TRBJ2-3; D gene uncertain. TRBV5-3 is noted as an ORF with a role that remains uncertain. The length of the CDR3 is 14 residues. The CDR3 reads CASSLAGSTDTQYF. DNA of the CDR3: TGTGCCAGCAGCTTGGCCGGCAGCACAGATACGCAGTATTTT.

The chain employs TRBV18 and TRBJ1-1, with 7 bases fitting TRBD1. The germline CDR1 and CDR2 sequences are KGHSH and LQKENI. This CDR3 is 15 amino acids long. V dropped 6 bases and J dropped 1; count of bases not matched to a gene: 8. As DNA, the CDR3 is TGTGCCAGCTCCGATCGACAGGGACGGAACACTGAAGCTTTCTTT. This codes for CASSDRQGRNTEAFF.

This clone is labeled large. Written as DNA, the CDR3 is TGTGCCAGCAGCACCCCTCGGACAGGGTTCCACGAGCAGTACTTC. As protein: CASSTPRTGFHEQYF. The gene calls are TRBV27 and TRBJ2-7; 8 bases match TRBD1. The junction had 12 bases not matched to a gene; V was cut back by 6 bases and J by 5 bases. This CDR3 has 15 amino acids. Germline loops: CDR1 MNHEY, CDR2 SMNVEV (reference sequence).

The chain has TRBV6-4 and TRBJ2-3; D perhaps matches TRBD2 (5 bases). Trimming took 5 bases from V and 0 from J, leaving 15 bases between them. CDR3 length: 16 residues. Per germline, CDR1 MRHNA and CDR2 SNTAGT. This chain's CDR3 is CASSYVRALSTDTQYF. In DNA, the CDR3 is TGTGCCAGCAGTTACGTGCGGGCCTTAAGCACAGATACGCAGTATTTT.

The CDR3 sequence: CASSSRTSGNTGELFF. The CDR3 DNA reads as TGTGCCAGCAGCTCCCGGACTAGCGGAAACACCGGGGAGCTGTTTTTT. The chain is built from TRBV9 and TRBJ2-2; 10 bases agree with TRBD2. V lost 4 bases to trimming and J lost 2 bases; unmatched junction nucleotides: 5. This CDR3 has 16 amino acids. Per germline, CDR1 SGDLS and CDR2 YYNGEE.

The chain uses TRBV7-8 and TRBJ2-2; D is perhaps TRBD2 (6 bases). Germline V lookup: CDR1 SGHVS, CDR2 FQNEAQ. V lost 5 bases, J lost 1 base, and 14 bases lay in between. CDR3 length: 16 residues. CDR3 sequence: CASSPTSWGNTGELFF. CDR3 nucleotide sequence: TGTGCCAGCAGCCCGACTAGTTGGGGGAACACCGGGGAGCTGTTTTTT.

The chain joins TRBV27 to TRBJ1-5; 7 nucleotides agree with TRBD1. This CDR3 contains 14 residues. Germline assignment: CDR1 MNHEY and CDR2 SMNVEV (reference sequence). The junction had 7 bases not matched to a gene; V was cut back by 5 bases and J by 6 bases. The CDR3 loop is CASSLTGPGQPQHF. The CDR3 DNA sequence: TGTGCCAGCAGTCTGACAGGGCCAGGTCAGCCCCAGCATTTT.

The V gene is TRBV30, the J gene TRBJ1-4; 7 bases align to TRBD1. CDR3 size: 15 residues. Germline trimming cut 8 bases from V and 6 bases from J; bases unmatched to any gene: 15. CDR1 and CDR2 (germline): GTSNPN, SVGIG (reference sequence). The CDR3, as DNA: TGTGCCACACTCGAGAAAGGCAGGGGGGATGAAAAACTGTTTTTT. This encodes CATLEKGRGDEKLFF.

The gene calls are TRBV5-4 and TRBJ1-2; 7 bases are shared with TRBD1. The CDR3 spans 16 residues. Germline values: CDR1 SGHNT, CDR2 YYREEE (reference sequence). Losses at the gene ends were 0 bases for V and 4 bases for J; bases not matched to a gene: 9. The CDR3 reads CASSLAPAGGGYGYTF. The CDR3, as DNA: TGTGCCAGCAGCTTGGCCCCCGCAGGGGGTGGCTATGGCTACACCTTC.

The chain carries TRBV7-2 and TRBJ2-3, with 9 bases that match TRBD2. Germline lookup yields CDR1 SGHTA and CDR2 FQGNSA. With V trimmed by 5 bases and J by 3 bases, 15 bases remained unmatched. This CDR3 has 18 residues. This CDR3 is CASSPDSWRGGQTDTQYF. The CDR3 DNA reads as TGTGCCAGCAGCCCCGACTCCTGGCGGGGGGGCCAAACAGATACGCAGTATTTT.

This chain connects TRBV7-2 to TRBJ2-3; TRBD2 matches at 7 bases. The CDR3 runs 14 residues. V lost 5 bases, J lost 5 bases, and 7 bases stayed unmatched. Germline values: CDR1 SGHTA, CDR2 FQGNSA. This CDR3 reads CASSRTSQRDTQYF. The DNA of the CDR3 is TGTGCCAGCAGCAGGACTAGTCAAAGAGATACGCAGTATTTT.

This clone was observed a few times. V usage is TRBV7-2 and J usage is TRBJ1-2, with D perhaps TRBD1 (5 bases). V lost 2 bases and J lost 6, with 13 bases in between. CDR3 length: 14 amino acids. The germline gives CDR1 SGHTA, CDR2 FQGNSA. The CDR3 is CASSLLSRVNGYTF. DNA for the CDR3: TGTGCCAGCAGCTTATTGTCCAGGGTTAATGGCTACACCTTC. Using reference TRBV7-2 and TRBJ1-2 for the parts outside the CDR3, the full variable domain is GAGVSQSPSNKVTEKGKDVELRCDPISGHTALYWYRQSLGQGLEFLIYFQGNSAPDKSGLPSDRFSAERTGGSVSTLTIQRTQQEDSAVYLCASSLLSRVNGYTFGSGTRLTVV.

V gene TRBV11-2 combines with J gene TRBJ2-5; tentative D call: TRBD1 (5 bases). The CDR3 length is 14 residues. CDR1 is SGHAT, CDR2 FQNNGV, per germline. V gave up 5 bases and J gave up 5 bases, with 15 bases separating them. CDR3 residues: CASSQRVGPETQYF. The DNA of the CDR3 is TGTGCCAGCAGCCAAAGAGTGGGGCCCGAGACCCAGTACTTC.

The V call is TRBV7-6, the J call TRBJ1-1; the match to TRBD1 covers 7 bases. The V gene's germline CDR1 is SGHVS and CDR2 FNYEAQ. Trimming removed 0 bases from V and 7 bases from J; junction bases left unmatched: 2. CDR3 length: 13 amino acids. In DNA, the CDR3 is TGTGCCAGCAGCTTAGCAAGGGGGCGTGAAGCTTTCTTT. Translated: CASSLARGREAFF.

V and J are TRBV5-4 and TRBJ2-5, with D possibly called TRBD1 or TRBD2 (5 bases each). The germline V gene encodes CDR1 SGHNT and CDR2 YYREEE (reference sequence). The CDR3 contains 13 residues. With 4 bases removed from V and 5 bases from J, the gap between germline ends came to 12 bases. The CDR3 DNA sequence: TGTGCCAGCAGCGTGGACGGGGCGGAGACCCAGTACTTC. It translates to CASSVDGAETQYF.